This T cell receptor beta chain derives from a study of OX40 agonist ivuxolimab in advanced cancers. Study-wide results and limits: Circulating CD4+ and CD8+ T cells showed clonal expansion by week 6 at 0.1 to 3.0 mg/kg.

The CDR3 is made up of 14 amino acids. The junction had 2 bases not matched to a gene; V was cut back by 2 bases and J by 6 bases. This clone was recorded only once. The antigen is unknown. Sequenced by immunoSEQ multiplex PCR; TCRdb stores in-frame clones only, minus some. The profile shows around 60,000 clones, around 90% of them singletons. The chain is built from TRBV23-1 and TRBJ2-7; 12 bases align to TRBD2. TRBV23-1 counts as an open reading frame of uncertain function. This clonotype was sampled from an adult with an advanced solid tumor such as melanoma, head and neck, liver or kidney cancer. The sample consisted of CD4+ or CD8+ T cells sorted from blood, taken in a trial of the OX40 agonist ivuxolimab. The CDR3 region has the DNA TGCGCCAGCAGTCAAACTAGCGGGAGGTTCGAGCAGTACTTC. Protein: CASSQTSGRFEQYF.